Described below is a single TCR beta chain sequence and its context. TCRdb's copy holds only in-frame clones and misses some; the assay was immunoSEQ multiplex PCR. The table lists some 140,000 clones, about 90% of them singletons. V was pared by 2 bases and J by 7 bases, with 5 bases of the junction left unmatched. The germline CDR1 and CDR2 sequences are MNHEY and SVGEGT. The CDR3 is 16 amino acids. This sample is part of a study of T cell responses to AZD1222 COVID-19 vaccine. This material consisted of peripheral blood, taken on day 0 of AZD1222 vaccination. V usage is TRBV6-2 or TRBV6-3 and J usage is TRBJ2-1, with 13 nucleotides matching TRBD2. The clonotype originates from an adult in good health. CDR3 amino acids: CASSYTLAGGPNEQFF. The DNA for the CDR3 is TGTGCCAGCAGTTACACACTAGCGGGAGGGCCAAATGAGCAGTTCTTC.